This passage covers 18 T cell receptor beta chains from one sample sequenced in a study of PD-1 blockade in classical Hodgkin lymphoma (dated by TCRdb to the early 2020s). The sample's time point, from its label and the paper: cycle 1 day 1 (C1D1), immediately before nivolumab initiation. All trial patients had relapsed after autologous stem cell transplantation, with cohorts A, B and C differing in prior brentuximab vedotin exposure. Receptor amplification or capture employed the immunoSEQ multiplex PCR assay. The immuneACCESS repertoire file appears here via TCRdb, limited to in-frame rearrangements. These files lack a portion of the clones; in checked studies, under half of the deficit traces to unresolved V genes, and the cause of the others is not known. In this sample the table shows some 84,000 clones, roughly nine tenths of which occur a single time. 22% of the sample is held by the ten biggest clonotypes.

This specimen consisted of peripheral blood mononuclear cells (PBMCs), obtained at baseline. All receptors come from a human donor with classical Hodgkin lymphoma.

This clone was seen only a few times. The J gene is TRBJ2-2, the V gene TRBV9; D is ambiguous. This CDR3 has 15 amino acids. The germline V and J ends were trimmed by 3 bases and 1 base, with 10 bases remaining between them. The V gene's germline CDR1 is SGDLS and CDR2 YYNGEE. The CDR3 DNA reads as TGTGCCAGCAGCGGCGCCGCCCTGAACACCGGGGAGCTGTTTTTT. Translating gives CASSGAALNTGELFF.

The rearrangement uses TRBV20-1 and TRBJ2-3; D not resolved. CDR1 and CDR2 from the germline V gene are DFQATT and SNEGSKA (reference sequence). The V end lost 3 bases, the J end lost 6 bases, and 7 bases lay between the germline ends. This CDR3 comprises 11 residues. This CDR3 is CSARLVDTQYF. The CDR3 DNA follows: TGCAGTGCTAGGTTGGTGGATACGCAGTATTTT.

J is TRBJ2-1 and V is TRBV7-6; D remains unclear. Germline lookup yields CDR1 SGHVS and CDR2 FNYEAQ. This CDR3 is 14 amino acids long. V gave up 1 base and J gave up 7 bases, with 11 bases separating them. CDR3 loop: CASSLERDLNEQFF. CDR3 in DNA: TGTGCCAGCAGCTTAGAAAGGGATTTAAATGAGCAGTTCTTC.

The V call is TRBV27, the J call TRBJ2-5, with 13 bases lining up with TRBD2. CDR1 is MNHEY and CDR2 is SMNVEV in the germline V gene (reference sequence). J was trimmed by 4 bases and V by 5 bases; bases with no gene match: 4. The CDR3 loop spans 15 amino acids. Here the CDR3 reads CASSRTSGRGETQYF. In nucleotides, the CDR3 is TGTGCCAGCAGTCGGACTAGCGGGAGAGGAGAGACCCAGTACTTC.

This sequence joins TRBV5-1 and TRBJ2-5, with D perhaps being TRBD1 or TRBD2 (6 bases each). Trimming stripped 0 bases from V and 4 bases from J, with 16 bases between. Germline CDR1 SGHRS, CDR2 YFSETQ. The CDR3 length is 16 residues. The DNA for the CDR3 is TGCGCCAGCAGCTTGGAGGCAGGGGAGGTATTAGAGACCCAGTACTTC. Its translation is CASSLEAGEVLETQYF.

The rearrangement links TRBV29-1 to TRBJ1-2, with TRBD1 identical over 7 bases. Germline V gives CDR1 SQVTM, CDR2 ANQGSEA. The trim removed 7 bases at V and 5 bases at J, leaving 13 bases unmatched. The CDR3 length is 14 residues. The CDR3 bases are TGCAGCGCCGACTCGGAGGGGGCTCGGTATGGCTACACCTTC. Translated, it gives CSADSEGARYGYTF.

The chain employs TRBV19 and TRBJ1-2; 11 bases fit TRBD1. The V gene end was trimmed by 7 bases and the J gene end by 4 bases; junction bases not matched to a gene: 8. The CDR3 runs 15 residues. Germline CDR1 reads LNHDA; CDR2 reads SQIVND (reference sequence). In DNA form, the CDR3 reads TGTGCCAGTACAGAATGGACAGGGGGCCCCTATGGCTACACCTTC. Protein: CASTEWTGGPYGYTF.

The chain uses TRBV10-3 and TRBJ2-1; TRBD2 agrees at 7 bases. The trim removed 3 bases at V and 3 bases at J, leaving 5 bases unmatched. There are 15 residues in the CDR3. The germline CDR1 and CDR2 sequences are ENHRY and SYGVKD. CDR3 sequence reads: CAISDPSGLYNEQFF. CDR3 nucleotides: TGTGCCATCAGTGATCCTAGCGGACTCTACAATGAGCAGTTCTTC.

The chain uses TRBV18 and TRBJ2-7, with 10 bases fitting TRBD2. CDR1 and CDR2 from the germline V gene are KGHSH and LQKENI. Trimming at V came to 4 bases and at J to 7 bases, leaving 13 bases not matched to a gene. The CDR3 length is 16 residues. The DNA of the CDR3 is TGTGCCAGCTCACGACGCACAGCGGGAGGGCCGGGGGAGCAGTACTTC. This sequence encodes CASSRRTAGGPGEQYF. Based on the CDR3 plus reference TRBV18 and TRBJ2-7, the full variable domain is NAGVMQNPRHLVRRRGQEARLRCSPMKGHSHVYWYRQLPEEGLKFMVYLQKENIIDESGMPKERFSAEFPKEGPSILRIQQVVRGDSAAYFCASSRRTAGGPGEQYFGPGTRLTVT.

This clone occurred a few times. The chain uses TRBV30 and TRBJ1-1, with TRBD1 as a possible D gene (5 bases). The V and J ends lost 0 bases and 7 bases respectively, with 24 bases between them. Germline loops: CDR1 GTSNPN, CDR2 SVGIG (reference sequence). This CDR3 is built from 17 residues. CDR3 DNA: TGTGCCTGGAGTGTACTGTCAATAGAGACAGTAAATCTTGAAGCTTTCTTT. As protein: CAWSVLSIETVNLEAFF. Drawing the rest from reference TRBV30 and TRBJ1-1, the complete variable domain is SQTIHQWPATLVQPVGSPLSLECTVEGTSNPNLYWYRQAAGRGLQLLFYSVGIGQISSEVPQNLSASRPQDRQFILSSKKLLLSDSGFYLCAWSVLSIETVNLEAFFGQGTRLTVV.

The V call is TRBV7-9, the J call TRBJ1-1; possibly TRBD1 for D (6 bases). The V gene lost 2 bases and the J gene lost 3 bases, with 10 bases spanning the gap. Germline V gene lookup returns CDR1 SEHNR and CDR2 FQNEAQ (reference sequence). The CDR3 runs 14 residues. CDR3 in amino acids: CASSLQGRDTEAFF. CDR3 in DNA: TGTGCCAGCAGCTTACAGGGGCGGGACACTGAAGCTTTCTTT. The full variable domain, with the rest looked up from reference TRBV7-9 and TRBJ1-1, is DTGVSQNPRHKITKRGQNVTFRCDPISEHNRLYWYRQTLGQGPEFLTYFQNEAQLEKSRLLSDRFSAERPKGSFSTLEIQRTEQGDSAMYLCASSLQGRDTEAFFGQGTRLTVV.

This rearrangement joins TRBV28 to TRBJ2-7; TRBD2 matches at 13 bases. Germline loops: CDR1 MDHEN, CDR2 SYDVKM. This CDR3 comprises 16 residues. The ends lost 5 bases at V and 4 bases at J; junction bases unmatched: 8. The CDR3 protein is CASSIPGLAGVYEQYF. The CDR3 DNA is TGTGCCAGCAGTATCCCCGGACTAGCGGGAGTATACGAGCAGTACTTC.

The rearrangement uses TRBV5-1 and TRBJ2-7; 7 bases are a match to TRBD1. Trimming cost V 4 bases and J 10 bases; bases outside gene matches: 11. The CDR3 has 13 amino acids. Germline lookup yields CDR1 SGHRS and CDR2 YFSETQ. The CDR3, as DNA: TGCGCCAGCAGCCCGACCGGGACAGAGCGTCAGTACTTC. It codes for CASSPTGTERQYF.

The CDR3 is CASSSGTSGASQYF. The CDR3 DNA follows: TGTGCCAGCAGCTCCGGGACTAGCGGGGCCTCCCAGTACTTC. This sequence joins TRBV7-8 and TRBJ2-5; 13 positions agree with TRBD2. This CDR3 region has 14 residues. From germline, CDR1 is SGHVS and CDR2 FQNEAQ. J was trimmed by 9 bases and V by 4 bases; bases with no gene match: 5.

There are a few counts of this clone. J is TRBJ1-2 and V is TRBV10-3; D is undetermined. Trimming left V 0 bases short and J 7 bases short, with 9 bases between. CDR1 and CDR2 (germline): ENHRY, SYGVKD. CDR3 length: 13 amino acids. CDR3 in amino acids: CAISESSGSGYTF. The CDR3 coding sequence is TGTGCCATCAGTGAGTCTTCCGGATCTGGCTACACCTTC.

The rearrangement links TRBV28 to TRBJ1-2, with 10 bases identical to TRBD1. V was pared by 7 bases and J by 4 bases, with 15 bases of the junction left unmatched. The CDR3 is 17 amino acids. Looked up from germline, CDR1 is MDHEN and CDR2 is SYDVKM. The DNA for the CDR3 is TGTGCCAGCACCTTAGGGACAGGGGCCCTCAACAGCTATGGCTACACCTTC. Protein sequence: CASTLGTGALNSYGYTF.

The V gene is TRBV7-9, the J gene TRBJ2-3, with D possibly TRBD2 on 5 matching bases. CDR1 is SEHNR, CDR2 FQNEAQ, per germline (reference sequence). This CDR3 has 15 amino acids. Trimming shortened V by 1 base and J by 0 bases, and 8 bases separated the two germline ends. The CDR3: CASSLGEFSTDTQYF. The CDR3 nucleotides are TGTGCCAGCAGCTTAGGGGAGTTTAGCACAGATACGCAGTATTTT. Using reference TRBV7-9 and TRBJ2-3 for the parts outside the CDR3, the full variable domain is DTGVSQNPRHKITKRGQNVTFRCDPISEHNRLYWYRQTLGQGPEFLTYFQNEAQLEKSRLLSDRFSAERPKGSFSTLEIQRTEQGDSAMYLCASSLGEFSTDTQYFGPGTRLTVL.

This clone appeared a single time. The V call is TRBV19, the J call TRBJ1-5; D may be TRBD1 (6 bases). The ends were cut back, 5 bases at V and 7 bases at J, with 24 bases in the middle. The CDR3 is made up of 17 amino acids. CDR1 LNHDA and CDR2 SQIVND come from the germline V gene (reference sequence). Here the CDR3 DNA reads TGTGCCAGTAGTTGGTGGGGGCCTCGGGATATTGAGCAGCCCCAGCATTTT. This sequence encodes CASSWWGPRDIEQPQHF. Variable domain in full (rest from reference TRBV19 and TRBJ1-5): DGGITQSPKYLFRKEGQNVTLSCEQNLNHDAMYWYRQDPGQGLRLIYYSQIVNDFQKGDIAEGYSVSREKKESFPLTVTSAQKNPTAFYLCASSWWGPRDIEQPQHFGDGTRLSIL.